A selection of T cell receptor beta chains follows, all from one sample in a study of cytomegalovirus exposure and HLA in healthy donors. The data were produced by immunoSEQ multiplex PCR, yet TCRdb's version contains in-frame clones alone and is incomplete. The sample holds about 190,000 clones, about four fifths seen once. Input material: PBMCs. The source of these receptors is a woman aged 30 to 39 in good health and CMV-seropositive. The conserved cysteine and the conserved F or W are not part of the CDR3 here. The order of the fields is V gene, J gene, CDR3 protein.

V: TRBV5-6; J: TRBJ1-1; CDR3: ASSPMDRGNTEAF
V: TRBV10-3; J: TRBJ2-7; CDR3: AISRTGDEQY
V: TRBV9; J: TRBJ1-3; CDR3: ASSVAPTGEVGNTIY
V: TRBV4-2; J: TRBJ1-1; CDR3: ASSQVRTGGNTEAF
V: TRBV5-4; J: TRBJ2-7; CDR3: ASSWGQGAANPYEQY
V: TRBV9; J: TRBJ1-3; CDR3: ASGGAADSRNTIY
V: TRBV11-3; J: TRBJ2-7; CDR3: ASRGQGEQY
V: TRBV27; J: TRBJ2-7; CDR3: ASSLFTGYEQY
V: TRBV7-8; J: TRBJ1-5; CDR3: ASSLDRDIQPQH
V: TRBV19; J: TRBJ1-2; CDR3: ASSIGTAVFNYGYT
V: TRBV27; J: TRBJ1-2; CDR3: ASSLTVGLNYGYT
V: TRBV7-9; J: TRBJ1-2; CDR3: ASSQGTAGYGYT
V: TRBV7-2; J: TRBJ1-2; CDR3: ASRTTSGGTNYGYT
V: TRBV19; J: TRBJ2-1; CDR3: ASTGTEYNEQF
V: TRBV2; J: TRBJ1-5; CDR3: ATLSPGGNQPQH
V: TRBV9; J: TRBJ1-2; CDR3: ASSGGDLLRGYGYT
V: TRBV5-3; J: TRBJ1-1; CDR3: ARSLGGRDTEAF
V: TRBV11-3; J: TRBJ1-1; CDR3: ASSVRQGSEAF
V: TRBV4-1; J: TRBJ2-7; CDR3: ASSPELHSYEQY
V: TRBV27; J: -; CDR3: ASRRTGGTYEQY
V: TRBV2; J: TRBJ2-5; CDR3: ASSKGLAGDRETQY
V: TRBV11-3; J: TRBJ2-7; CDR3: ASSLGGTYEQY
V: TRBV5-6; J: TRBJ1-2; CDR3: ASSWNLRTENYGYT
V: TRBV6-6; J: TRBJ1-1; CDR3: ASSSPGVTTEAF
V: TRBV27; J: TRBJ2-7; CDR3: ASSSGLAGIREQY
V: TRBV19; J: TRBJ1-6; CDR3: ASSPAGGNSPLH
V: TRBV7-6; J: TRBJ1-4; CDR3: ASSPMDSLGNEKLF
V: TRBV7-9; J: TRBJ2-7; CDR3: ASSLSQDYEQY
V: TRBV15; J: TRBJ2-3; CDR3: ATSRARGTSGGPGADTQY
V: TRBV19; J: TRBJ2-1; CDR3: ASKGQGSYNEQF
V: TRBV25-1; J: TRBJ2-2; CDR3: ASKAAGELF
V: TRBV7-6; J: TRBJ1-6; CDR3: ASRGGGSGPLH
V: TRBV5-1; J: TRBJ2-1; CDR3: ASSLGGAGGAYNEQF
V: TRBV6-1; J: TRBJ2-1; CDR3: ASSEWGLADNEQF
V: TRBV15; J: TRBJ2-1; CDR3: ATRPTSGRGYEQF
V: TRBV11-2; J: TRBJ2-7; CDR3: ASSFNSYEQY
V: TRBV4-2; J: TRBJ2-3; CDR3: ASSQAISTDTQY
V: TRBV7-2; J: TRBJ2-2; CDR3: ASSYEGGAYTGELF
V: TRBV5-1; J: TRBJ2-7; CDR3: ACRLAGGYEQY
V: TRBV4-1; J: TRBJ1-2; CDR3: ASSQGSGANYGYT
V: TRBV6-5; J: TRBJ1-2; CDR3: ASSYTELTYGYT
V: TRBV19; J: TRBJ1-5; CDR3: ASSIDGGDAQPQH
V: TRBV27; J: TRBJ1-6; CDR3: ASSFQGAYNSPLH